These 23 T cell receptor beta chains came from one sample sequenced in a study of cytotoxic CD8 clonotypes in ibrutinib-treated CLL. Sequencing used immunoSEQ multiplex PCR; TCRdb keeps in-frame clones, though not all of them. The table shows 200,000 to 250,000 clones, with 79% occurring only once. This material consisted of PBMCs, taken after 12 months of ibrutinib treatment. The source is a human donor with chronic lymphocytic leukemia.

CDR3: CASSLAGGAYNEQFF. As DNA, the CDR3 is TGTGCCAGCAGTTTAGCGGGGGGCGCCTACAATGAGCAGTTCTTC. This chain links TRBV6-5 with TRBJ2-1, with TRBD2 identical over 10 bases. Trimming cost V 4 bases and J 2 bases; bases outside gene matches: 2. Germline-derived CDR1 and CDR2 are MNHEY and SVGAGI. This CDR3 is 15 amino acids long.

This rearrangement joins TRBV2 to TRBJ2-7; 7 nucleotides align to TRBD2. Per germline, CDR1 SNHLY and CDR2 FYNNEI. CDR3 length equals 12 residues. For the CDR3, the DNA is TGTGCAGCAGGGCGGGAGTTCTATGAGCAGTACTTC. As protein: CAAGREFYEQYF.

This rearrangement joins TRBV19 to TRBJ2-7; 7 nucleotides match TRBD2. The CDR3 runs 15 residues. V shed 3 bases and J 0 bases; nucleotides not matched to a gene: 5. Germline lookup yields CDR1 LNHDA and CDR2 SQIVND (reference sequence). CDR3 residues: CASSMGGRSSYEQYF. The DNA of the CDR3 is TGTGCCAGTAGTATGGGAGGGCGGAGCTCCTACGAGCAGTACTTC.

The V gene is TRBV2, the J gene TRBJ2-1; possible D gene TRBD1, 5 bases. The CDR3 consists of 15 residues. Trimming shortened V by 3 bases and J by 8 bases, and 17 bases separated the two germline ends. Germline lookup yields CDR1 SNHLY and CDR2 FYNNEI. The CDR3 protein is CASSEGRVYGHEQFF. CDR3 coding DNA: TGTGCCAGCAGTGAGGGCAGGGTGTACGGGCATGAGCAGTTCTTC.

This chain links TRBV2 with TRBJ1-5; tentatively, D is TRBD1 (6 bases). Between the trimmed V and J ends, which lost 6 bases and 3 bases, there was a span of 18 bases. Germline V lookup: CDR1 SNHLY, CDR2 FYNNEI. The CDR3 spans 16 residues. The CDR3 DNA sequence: TGTGCCAGCAGGGAGGGAGTGACAGGATCCAATCAGCCCCAGCATTTT. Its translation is CASREGVTGSNQPQHF.

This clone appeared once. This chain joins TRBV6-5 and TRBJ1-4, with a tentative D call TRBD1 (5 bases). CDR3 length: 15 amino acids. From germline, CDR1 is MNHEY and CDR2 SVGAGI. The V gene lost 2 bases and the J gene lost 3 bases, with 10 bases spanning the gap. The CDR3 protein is CASSYPGQANEKLFF. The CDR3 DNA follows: TGTGCCAGCAGTTACCCGGGGCAGGCTAATGAAAAACTGTTTTTT.

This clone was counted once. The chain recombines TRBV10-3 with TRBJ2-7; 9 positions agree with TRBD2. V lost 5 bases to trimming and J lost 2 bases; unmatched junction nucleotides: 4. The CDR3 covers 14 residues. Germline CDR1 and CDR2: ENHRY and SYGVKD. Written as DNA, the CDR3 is TGTGCCATCAGTATTTCTAGCGGGACCTACGAGCAGTACTTC. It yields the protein CAISISSGTYEQYF.

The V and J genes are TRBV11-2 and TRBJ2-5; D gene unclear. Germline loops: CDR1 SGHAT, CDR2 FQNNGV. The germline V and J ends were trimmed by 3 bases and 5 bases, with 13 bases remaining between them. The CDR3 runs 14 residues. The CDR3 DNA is TGTGCCAGCAGCTTTACCCCCACCATGGAGACCCAGTACTTC. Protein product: CASSFTPTMETQYF.

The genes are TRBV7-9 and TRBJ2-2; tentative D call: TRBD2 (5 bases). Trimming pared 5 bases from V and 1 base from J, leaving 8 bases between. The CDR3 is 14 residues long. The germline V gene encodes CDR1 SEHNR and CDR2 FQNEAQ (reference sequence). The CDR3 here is CASSDGLNTGELFF. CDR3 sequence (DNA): TGTGCCAGCAGCGACGGACTGAACACCGGGGAGCTGTTTTTT. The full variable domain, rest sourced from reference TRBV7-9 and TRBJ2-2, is DTGVSQNPRHKITKRGQNVTFRCDPISEHNRLYWYRQTLGQGPEFLTYFQNEAQLEKSRLLSDRFSAERPKGSFSTLEIQRTEQGDSAMYLCASSDGLNTGELFFGEGSRLTVL.

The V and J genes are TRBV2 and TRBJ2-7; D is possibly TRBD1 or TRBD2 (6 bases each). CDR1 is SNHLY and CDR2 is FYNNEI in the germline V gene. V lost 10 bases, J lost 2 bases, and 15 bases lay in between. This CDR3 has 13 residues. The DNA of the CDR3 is TGTGCCATTGGCGGGACATCCGCCTACGAGCAGTACTTC. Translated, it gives CAIGGTSAYEQYF.

CDR3 in amino acids: CASSRDSSTDTQYF. In DNA, the CDR3 is TGTGCCAGCAGCCGGGACAGCTCCACAGATACGCAGTATTTT. The V call is TRBV2, the J call TRBJ2-3; 7 bases align to TRBD1. This CDR3 contains 14 residues. The ends lost 6 bases at V and 2 bases at J; junction bases unmatched: 5. Germline values: CDR1 SNHLY, CDR2 FYNNEI. Supplemented by reference TRBV2 and TRBJ2-3, the full variable domain reads EPEVTQTPSHQVTQMGQEVILRCVPISNHLYFYWYRQILGQKVEFLVSFYNNEISEKSEIFDDQFSVERPDGSNFTLKIRSTKLEDSAMYFCASSRDSSTDTQYFGPGTRLTVL.

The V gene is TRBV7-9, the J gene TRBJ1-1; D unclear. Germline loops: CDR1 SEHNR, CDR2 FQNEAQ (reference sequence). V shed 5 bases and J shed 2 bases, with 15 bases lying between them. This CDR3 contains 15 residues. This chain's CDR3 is CASSRLASANTEAFF. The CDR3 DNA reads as TGTGCCAGCAGCCGCTTGGCGTCAGCCAACACTGAAGCTTTCTTT.

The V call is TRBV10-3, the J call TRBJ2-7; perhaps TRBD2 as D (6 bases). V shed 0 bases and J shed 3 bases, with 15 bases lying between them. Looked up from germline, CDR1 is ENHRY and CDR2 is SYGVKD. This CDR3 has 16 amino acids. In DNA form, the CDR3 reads TGTGCCATCAGTGAGTCGAAGGAGGGACCCATCTACGAGCAGTACTTC. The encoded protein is CAISESKEGPIYEQYF.

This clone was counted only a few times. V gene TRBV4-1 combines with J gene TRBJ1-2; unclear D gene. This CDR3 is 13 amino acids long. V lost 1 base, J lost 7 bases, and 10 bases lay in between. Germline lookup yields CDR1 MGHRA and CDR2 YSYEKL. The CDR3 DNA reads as TGCGCCAGCAGCCAAGGGGAGTGGGGTGGCTACACCTTC. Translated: CASSQGEWGGYTF.

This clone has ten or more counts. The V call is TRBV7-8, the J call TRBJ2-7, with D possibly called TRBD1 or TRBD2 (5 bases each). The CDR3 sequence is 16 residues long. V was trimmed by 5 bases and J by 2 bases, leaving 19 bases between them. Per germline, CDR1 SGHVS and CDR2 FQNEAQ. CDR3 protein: CASSLRDLNPTYEQYF. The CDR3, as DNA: TGTGCCAGCAGCCTCCGGGACCTCAATCCAACCTACGAGCAGTACTTC.

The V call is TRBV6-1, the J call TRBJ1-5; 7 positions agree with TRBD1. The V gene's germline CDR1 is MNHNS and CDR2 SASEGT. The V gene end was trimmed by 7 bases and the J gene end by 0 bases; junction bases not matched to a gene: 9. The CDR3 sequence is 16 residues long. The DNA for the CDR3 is TGTGCCAGCATTGATCGGACAGGACCTAGCAATCAGCCCCAGCATTTT. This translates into CASIDRTGPSNQPQHF.

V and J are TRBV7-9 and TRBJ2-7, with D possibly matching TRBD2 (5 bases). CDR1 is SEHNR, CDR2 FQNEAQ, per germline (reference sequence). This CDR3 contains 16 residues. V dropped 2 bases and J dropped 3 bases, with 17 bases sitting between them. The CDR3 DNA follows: TGTGCCAGCAGCTTATCCCATCCCGGGATCAACTACGAGCAGTACTTC. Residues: CASSLSHPGINYEQYF.

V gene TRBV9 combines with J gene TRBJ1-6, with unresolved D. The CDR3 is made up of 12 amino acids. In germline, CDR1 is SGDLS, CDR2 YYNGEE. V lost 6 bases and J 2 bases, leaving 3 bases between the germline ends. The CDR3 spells CASNTYNSPLHF. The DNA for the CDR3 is TGTGCCAGCAACACCTATAATTCACCCCTCCACTTT.

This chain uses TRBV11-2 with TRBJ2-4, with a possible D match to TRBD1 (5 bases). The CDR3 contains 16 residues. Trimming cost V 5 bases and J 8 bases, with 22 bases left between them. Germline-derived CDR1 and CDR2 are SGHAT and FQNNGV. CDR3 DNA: TGTGCCAGCAGCCAGATCTGGACACCTCAGCAGGACATTCAGTACTTC. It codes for CASSQIWTPQQDIQYF.

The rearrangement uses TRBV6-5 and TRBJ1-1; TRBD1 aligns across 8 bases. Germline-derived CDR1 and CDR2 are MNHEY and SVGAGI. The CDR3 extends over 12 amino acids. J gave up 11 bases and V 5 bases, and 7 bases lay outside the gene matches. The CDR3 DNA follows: TGTGCCAGCAGTCGGGACAGGCGGGAGGCTTTCTTT. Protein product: CASSRDRREAFF.

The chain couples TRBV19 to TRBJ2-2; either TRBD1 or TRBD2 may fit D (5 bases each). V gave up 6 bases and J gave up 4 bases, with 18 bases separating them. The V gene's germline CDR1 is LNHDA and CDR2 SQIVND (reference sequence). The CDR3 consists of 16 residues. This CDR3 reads CASSPPRGRLTGELFF. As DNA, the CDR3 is TGTGCCAGTAGCCCCCCCCGGGGACGCCTCACCGGGGAGCTGTTTTTT.

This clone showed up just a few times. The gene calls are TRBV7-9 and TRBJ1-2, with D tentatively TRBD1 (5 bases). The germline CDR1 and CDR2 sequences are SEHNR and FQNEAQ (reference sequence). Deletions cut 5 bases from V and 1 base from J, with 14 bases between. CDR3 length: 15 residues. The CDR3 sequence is CASSNRGGYNYGYTF. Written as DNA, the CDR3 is TGTGCCAGCAGCAATCGTGGGGGGTATAACTATGGCTACACCTTC.

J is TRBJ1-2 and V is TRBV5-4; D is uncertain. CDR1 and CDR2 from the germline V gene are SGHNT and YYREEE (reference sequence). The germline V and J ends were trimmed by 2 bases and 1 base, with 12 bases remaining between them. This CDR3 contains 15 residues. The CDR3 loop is CASSFTFGINYGYTF. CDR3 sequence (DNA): TGTGCCAGCAGCTTCACCTTCGGGATTAACTATGGCTACACCTTC.